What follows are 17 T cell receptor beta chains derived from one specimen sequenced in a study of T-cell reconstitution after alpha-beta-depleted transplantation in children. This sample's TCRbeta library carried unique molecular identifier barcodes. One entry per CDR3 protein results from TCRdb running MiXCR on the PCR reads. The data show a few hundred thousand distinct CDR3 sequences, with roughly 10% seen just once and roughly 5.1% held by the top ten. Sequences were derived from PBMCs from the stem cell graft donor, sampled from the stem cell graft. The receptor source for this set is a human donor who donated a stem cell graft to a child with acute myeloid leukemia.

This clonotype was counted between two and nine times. This chain's CDR3 is CASNPTAINSPLHF. CDR3 in DNA: TGTGCCAGCAACCCGACAGCCATCAATTCACCCCTCCACTTT. The V gene is TRBV5-6, the J gene TRBJ1-6; tentative D call: TRBD1 (5 bases). CDR1 is SGHDT, CDR2 YYEEEE, per germline. This CDR3 is built from 14 residues. The ends were cut back, 6 bases at V and 7 bases at J, with 14 bases in the middle.

In DNA, the CDR3 is TGTGCCAGCAGCTTTCTTCTGGGGCGGAACACCGGGGAGCTGTTTTTT. This codes for CASSFLLGRNTGELFF. The chain links TRBV12-3 or TRBV12-4 to TRBJ2-2; maybe TRBD1 (5 bases). The CDR3 runs to 16 residues. V was clipped by 6 bases and J by 1 base, with 15 bases between them.

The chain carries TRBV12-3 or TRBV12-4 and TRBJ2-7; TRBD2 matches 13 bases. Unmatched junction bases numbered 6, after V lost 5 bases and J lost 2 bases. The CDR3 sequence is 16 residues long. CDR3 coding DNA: TGTGCCAGCAGTCCGCGACTAGCGGGAGGCACCTACGAGCAGTACTTC. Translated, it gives CASSPRLAGGTYEQYF.

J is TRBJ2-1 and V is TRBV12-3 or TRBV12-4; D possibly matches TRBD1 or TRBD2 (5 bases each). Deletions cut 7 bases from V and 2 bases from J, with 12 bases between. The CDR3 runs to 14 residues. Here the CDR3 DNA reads TGTGCCAGCACGAGGGGATCACCCTACAATGAGCAGTTCTTC. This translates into CASTRGSPYNEQFF.

CDR3 loop: CASSDSQGGTDTQYF. CDR3 nucleotides: TGTGCCAGCAGTGACTCGCAGGGTGGCACAGATACGCAGTATTTT. The gene calls are TRBV6-4 and TRBJ2-3; D may be TRBD1 (5 bases). The CDR3 runs 15 residues. Trimming removed 0 bases at V and 1 base at J, with 8 bases between. Germline values: CDR1 MRHNA, CDR2 SNTAGT.

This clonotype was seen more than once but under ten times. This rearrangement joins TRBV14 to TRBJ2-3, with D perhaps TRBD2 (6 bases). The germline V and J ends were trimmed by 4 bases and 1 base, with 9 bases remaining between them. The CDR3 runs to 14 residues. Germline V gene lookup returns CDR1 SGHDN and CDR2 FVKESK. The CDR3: CASSRLEGTDTQYF. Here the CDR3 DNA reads TGTGCCAGCAGCCGACTAGAGGGCACAGATACGCAGTATTTT.

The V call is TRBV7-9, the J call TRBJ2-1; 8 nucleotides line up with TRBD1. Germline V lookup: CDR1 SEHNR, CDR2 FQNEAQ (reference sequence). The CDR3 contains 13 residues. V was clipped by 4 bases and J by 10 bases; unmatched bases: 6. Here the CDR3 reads CASSSRGPGEQFF. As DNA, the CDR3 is TGTGCCAGCAGCTCCAGGGGGCCGGGGGAGCAGTTCTTC.

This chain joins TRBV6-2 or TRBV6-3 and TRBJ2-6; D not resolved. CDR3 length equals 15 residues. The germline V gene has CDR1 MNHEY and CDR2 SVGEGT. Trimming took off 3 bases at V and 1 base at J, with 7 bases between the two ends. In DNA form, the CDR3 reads TGTGCCAGCAGTTATCGGGTGTCTGGGGCCAACGTCCTGACTTTC. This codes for CASSYRVSGANVLTF.

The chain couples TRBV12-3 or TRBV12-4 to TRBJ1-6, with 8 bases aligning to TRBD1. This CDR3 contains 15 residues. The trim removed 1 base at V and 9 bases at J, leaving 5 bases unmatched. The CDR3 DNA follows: TGTGCCAGCAGTTTAGGATCAGGGGGCAGTTCACCCCTCCACTTT. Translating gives CASSLGSGGSSPLHF.

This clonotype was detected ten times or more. DNA for the CDR3: TGCGCCAGCAGCTTGAATTTTGGCACCGGGGAGCTGTTTTTT. Amino acids: CASSLNFGTGELFF. The chain combines TRBV5-1 with TRBJ2-2; D is undetermined. Germline assignment: CDR1 SGHRS and CDR2 YFSETQ. The V end lost 1 base, the J end lost 4 bases, and 8 bases lay between the germline ends. The CDR3 has 14 amino acids.

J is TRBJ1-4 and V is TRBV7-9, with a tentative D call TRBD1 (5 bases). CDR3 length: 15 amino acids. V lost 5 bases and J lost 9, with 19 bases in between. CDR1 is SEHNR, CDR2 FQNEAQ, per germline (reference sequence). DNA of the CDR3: TGTGCCAGCAGCAGATTCGGGACCGATCATAAAAAACTGTTTTTT. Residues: CASSRFGTDHKKLFF. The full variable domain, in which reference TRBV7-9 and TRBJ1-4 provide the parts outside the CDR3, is DTGVSQNPRHKITKRGQNVTFRCDPISEHNRLYWYRQTLGQGPEFLTYFQNEAQLEKSRLLSDRFSAERPKGSFSTLEIQRTEQGDSAMYLCASSRFGTDHKKLFFGSGTQLSVL.

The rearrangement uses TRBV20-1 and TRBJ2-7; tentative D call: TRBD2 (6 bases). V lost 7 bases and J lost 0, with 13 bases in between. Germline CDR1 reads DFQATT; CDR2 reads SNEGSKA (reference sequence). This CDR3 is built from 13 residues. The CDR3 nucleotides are TGCAGTGTCGGAAGCGGGTCCTCCTACGAGCAGTACTTC. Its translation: CSVGSGSSYEQYF.

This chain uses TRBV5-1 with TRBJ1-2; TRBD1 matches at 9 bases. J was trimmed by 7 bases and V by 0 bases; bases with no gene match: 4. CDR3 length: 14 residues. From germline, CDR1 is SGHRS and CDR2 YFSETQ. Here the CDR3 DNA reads TGCGCCAGCAGCTTGGAGCAGGGACAGGGTGGCTACACCTTC. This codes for CASSLEQGQGGYTF.

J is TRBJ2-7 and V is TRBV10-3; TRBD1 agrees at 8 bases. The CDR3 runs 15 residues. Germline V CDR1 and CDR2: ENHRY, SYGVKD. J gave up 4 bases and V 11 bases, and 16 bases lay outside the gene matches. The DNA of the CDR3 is TGTGCCTCATATCGCCCTCGGACAGGGTGGTACGAGCAGTACGTC. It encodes CASYRPRTGWYEQYV.

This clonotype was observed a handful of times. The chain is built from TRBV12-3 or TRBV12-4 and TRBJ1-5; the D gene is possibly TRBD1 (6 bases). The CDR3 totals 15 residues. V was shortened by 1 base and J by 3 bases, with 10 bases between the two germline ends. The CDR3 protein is CASSLGRTVNQPQHF. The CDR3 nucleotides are TGTGCCAGCAGTTTAGGGAGGACAGTCAATCAGCCCCAGCATTTT.

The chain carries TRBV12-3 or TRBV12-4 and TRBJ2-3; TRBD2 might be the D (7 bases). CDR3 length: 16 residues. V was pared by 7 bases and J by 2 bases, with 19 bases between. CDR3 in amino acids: CASKPRPRGATDTQYF. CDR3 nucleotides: TGTGCCAGCAAACCTCGGCCTCGGGGGGCCACAGATACGCAGTATTTT.

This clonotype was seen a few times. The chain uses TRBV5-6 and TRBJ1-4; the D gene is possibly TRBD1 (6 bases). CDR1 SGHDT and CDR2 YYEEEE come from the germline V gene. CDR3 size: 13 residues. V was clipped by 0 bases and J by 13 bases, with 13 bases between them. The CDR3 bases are TGTGCCAGCAGCTTGGACTTTCAGGGGATACTGTTTTTT. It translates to CASSLDFQGILFF. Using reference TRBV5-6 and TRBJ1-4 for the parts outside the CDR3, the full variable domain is DAGVTQSPTHLIKTRGQQVTLRCSPKSGHDTVSWYQQALGQGPQFIFQYYEEEERQRGNFPDRFSGHQFPNYSSELNVNALLLGDSALYLCASSLDFQGILFFGSGTQLSVL.